This section outlines one T cell receptor (beta chain) sequence together with its context. Its target is unknown. Germline CDR1 and CDR2: SGHRS and YFSETQ. The CDR3 spans 15 residues. V lost 4 bases and J 3 bases, leaving 17 bases between the germline ends. Russia was home to the donors, healthy Caucasian individuals aged roughly 6 to 100. Each sample had at least 6 million PBMCs isolated. The entry originates in a study of blood T cells in healthy people across ages. Through a sample-barcoded 5' primer and a J-beta primer mix, a second PCR was run for roughly 6 to 11 cycles. Paired-end reads containing CDR3 totaled no fewer than 3 million for each sample. Via MiXCR, TCRdb re-called the 5' RACE reads, giving one row per CDR3 protein. The profile shows 550,000 to 750,000 distinct CDR3 sequences, more than 20% of them singletons. Whole-study findings and limits: Changes seen in expanded clonotypes were possibly confounded by donor CMV status left unknown.

The J gene is TRBJ2-7, the V gene TRBV5-1, with D perhaps matching TRBD1 (6 bases). The sample comprised blood. This sequence was found in an older man in good health. The CDR3 here is CASSPETGTLYEQYF. CDR3 coding DNA: TGCGCCAGCAGCCCGGAAACAGGGACACTCTACGAGCAGTACTTC.